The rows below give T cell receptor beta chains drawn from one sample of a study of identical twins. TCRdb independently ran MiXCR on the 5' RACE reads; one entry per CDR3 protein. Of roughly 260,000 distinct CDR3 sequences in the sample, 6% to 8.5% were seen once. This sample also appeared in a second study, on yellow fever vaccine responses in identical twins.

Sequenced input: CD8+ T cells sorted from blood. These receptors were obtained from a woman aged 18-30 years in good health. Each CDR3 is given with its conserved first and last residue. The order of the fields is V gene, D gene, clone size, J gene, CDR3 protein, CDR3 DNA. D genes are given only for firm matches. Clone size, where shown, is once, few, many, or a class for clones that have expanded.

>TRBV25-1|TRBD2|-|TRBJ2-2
CASSEYLAGVRTGELFF
TGTGCCAGCAGTGAATACCTAGCGGGAGTGAGAACCGGGGAGCTGTTTTTT
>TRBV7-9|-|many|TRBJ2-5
CASSLSFVEETQYF
TGTGCCAGCAGCCTTAGCTTCGTGGAAGAGACCCAGTACTTC
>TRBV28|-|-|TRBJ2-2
CASSPGDWSGELFF
TGTGCCAGCAGCCCGGGAGATTGGAGCGGGGAGCTGTTTTTT
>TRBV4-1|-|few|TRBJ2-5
CASSQERVGRLQETQYF
TGCGCCAGCAGCCAAGAGAGGGTCGGGCGGTTACAAGAGACCCAGTACTTC
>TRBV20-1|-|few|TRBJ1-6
CSARPREVVYSPLHF
TGCAGTGCTAGACCCAGGGAAGTAGTTTATTCACCCCTCCACTTT
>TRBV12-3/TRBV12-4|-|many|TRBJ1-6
CASSLWGSYNSPLHF
TGTGCCAGCAGTTTGTGGGGCTCCTATAATTCACCCCTCCACTTT
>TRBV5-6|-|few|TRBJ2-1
CASSLEIVLGEQFF
TGTGCCAGCAGCTTGGAGATTGTCCTCGGGGAGCAGTTCTTC
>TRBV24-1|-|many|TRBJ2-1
CATGPGHRDVEQFF
TGTGCCACCGGGCCGGGACACCGGGACGTTGAGCAGTTCTTC
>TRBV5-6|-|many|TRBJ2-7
CASSLAGSGAYEQYF
TGTGCCAGCAGCTTGGCGGGTTCAGGGGCCTACGAGCAGTACTTC
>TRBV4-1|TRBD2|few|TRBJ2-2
CASSLLAGGQSFNTGELFF
TGCGCCAGCAGCCTATTAGCGGGGGGCCAATCTTTTAACACCGGGGAGCTGTTTTTT
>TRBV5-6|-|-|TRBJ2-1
CASSPSGARREQFF
TGTGCCAGCAGCCCGTCCGGGGCACGACGCGAGCAGTTCTTC
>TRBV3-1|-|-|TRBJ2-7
CASSLGLSTGSSEQYF
TGTGCCAGCAGCCTTGGACTGTCGACAGGTTCCTCTGAGCAGTACTTC
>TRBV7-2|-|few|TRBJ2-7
CASSDQASRGEQYF
TGTGCCAGCAGCGACCAGGCCTCTCGGGGCGAGCAGTACTTC
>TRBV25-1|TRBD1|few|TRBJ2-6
CASSEWGTGRSGANVLTF
TGTGCCAGCAGTGAATGGGGGACAGGGAGATCTGGGGCCAACGTCCTGACTTTC
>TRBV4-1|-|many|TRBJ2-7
CASSQDLRGATLSYEQYF
TGCGCCAGCAGCCAAGACCTTCGGGGCGCCACACTCTCCTACGAGCAGTACTTC
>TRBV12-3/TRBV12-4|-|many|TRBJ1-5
CASSFREGQDQPQHF
TGTGCCAGCAGTTTTAGGGAGGGGCAGGATCAGCCCCAGCATTTT
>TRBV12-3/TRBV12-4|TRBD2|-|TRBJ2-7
CASSLSSGTSGYYEQYF
TGTGCCAGCAGTTTATCTTCTGGGACTAGCGGGTACTACGAGCAGTACTTC
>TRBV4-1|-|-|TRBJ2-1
CASSQVGTTYNEQFF
TGCGCCAGCAGCCAAGTCGGGACAACCTACAATGAGCAGTTCTTC
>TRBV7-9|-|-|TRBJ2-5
CASSLVRGETQYF
TGTGCCAGCAGCTTAGTACGGGGGGAGACCCAGTACTTC
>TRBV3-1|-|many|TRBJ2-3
CASSHGRAASTDTQYF
TGTGCCAGCAGCCACGGACGGGCGGCGAGCACAGATACGCAGTATTTT
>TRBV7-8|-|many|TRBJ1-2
CASSLDAGYYGYTF
TGTGCCAGCAGCTTAGACGCAGGCTACTATGGCTACACCTTC
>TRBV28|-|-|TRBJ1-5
CASSLGGGLQPQHF
TGTGCCAGCAGTTTAGGGGGGGGATTACAGCCCCAGCATTTT
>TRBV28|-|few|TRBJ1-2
CASSPWEGDYGYTF
TGTGCCAGCAGTCCTTGGGAGGGCGACTATGGCTACACCTTC
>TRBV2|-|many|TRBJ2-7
CASRTYEQYF
TGTGCCAGCCGCACCTACGAGCAGTACTTC
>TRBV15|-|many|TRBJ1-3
CATSRAMGNTIYF
TGTGCCACCAGCAGAGCGATGGGAAACACCATATATTTT
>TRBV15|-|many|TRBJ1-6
CATSTRQLSWGSPLHF
TGTGCCACCAGTACGAGACAGCTATCATGGGGTTCACCCCTCCACTTT
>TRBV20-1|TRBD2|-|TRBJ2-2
CSATPTTSANTGELFF
TGCAGTGCTACACCGACGACTAGCGCGAACACCGGGGAGCTGTTTTTT
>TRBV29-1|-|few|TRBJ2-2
CSVTGKQTEAGELFF
TGCAGCGTTACAGGGAAACAAACGGAGGCCGGGGAGCTGTTTTTT
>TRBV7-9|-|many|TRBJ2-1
CASSLESWPSGEQFF
TGTGCCAGCAGCTTAGAAAGCTGGCCGTCGGGGGAGCAGTTCTTC
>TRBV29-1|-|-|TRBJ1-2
CSVPTASYGYTF
TGCAGCGTTCCGACGGCTTCTTATGGCTACACCTTC
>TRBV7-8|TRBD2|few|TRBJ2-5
CASSDGGTERETQYF
TGTGCCAGCAGTGACGGGGGGACCGAGAGGGAGACCCAGTACTTC
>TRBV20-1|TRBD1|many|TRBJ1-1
CSARDRMAGGFLRNTEAFF
TGCAGTGCTAGAGATCGGATGGCAGGGGGGTTTTTACGGAACACTGAAGCTTTCTTT
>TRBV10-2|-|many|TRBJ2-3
CASSETGVSTDTQYF
TGCGCCAGCAGTGAGACAGGAGTAAGCACAGATACGCAGTATTTT
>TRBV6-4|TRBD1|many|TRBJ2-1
CASSEGQGGYNEQFF
TGTGCCAGCAGTGAGGGACAGGGGGGTTACAATGAGCAGTTCTTC
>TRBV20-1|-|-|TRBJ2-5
CSARDYGGGTIQETQYF
TGCAGTGCTAGAGATTACGGCGGTGGAACTATTCAAGAGACCCAGTACTTC
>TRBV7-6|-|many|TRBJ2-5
CASSLTREGVETQYF
TGTGCCAGCAGCCTTACCCGAGAGGGAGTAGAGACCCAGTACTTC
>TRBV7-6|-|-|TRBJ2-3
CASSPGLVVSTDTQYF
TGTGCCAGCAGCCCTGGGTTGGTAGTTAGCACAGATACGCAGTATTTT
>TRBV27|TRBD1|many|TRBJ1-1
CASSLRDRGPHNTEAFF
TGTGCCAGCAGTTTAAGGGACAGGGGACCACATAACACTGAAGCTTTCTTT
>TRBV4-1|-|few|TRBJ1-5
CASSQGGFGQPQHF
TGCGCCAGCAGCCAAGGGGGTTTCGGTCAGCCCCAGCATTTT
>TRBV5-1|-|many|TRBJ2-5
CASSEVPRSQETQYF
TGCGCCAGCAGCGAGGTCCCAAGGTCCCAAGAGACCCAGTACTTC
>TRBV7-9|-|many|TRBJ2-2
CASSPPFDAGELFF
TGTGCCAGCAGCCCCCCGTTCGATGCCGGGGAGCTGTTTTTT
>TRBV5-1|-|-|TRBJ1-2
CASSLGGNRDFSF
TGCGCCAGCAGCTTGGGGGGAAACAGGGATTTCTCCTTC
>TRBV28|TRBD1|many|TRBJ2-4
CASRRTGGLGNIQYF
TGTGCCAGCAGAAGGACAGGGGGGTTGGGAAACATTCAGTACTTC
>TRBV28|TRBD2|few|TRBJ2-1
CASSFPPPAGGSYNEQFF
TGTGCCAGCAGTTTCCCCCCCCCGGCGGGGGGCTCCTACAATGAGCAGTTCTTC
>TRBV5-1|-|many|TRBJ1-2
CASSLTDRSAGGYTF
TGCGCCAGCAGCTTGACAGATAGGTCCGCCGGTGGCTACACCTTC
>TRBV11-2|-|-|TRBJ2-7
CASSPTQGYEQYF
TGTGCCAGCAGCCCCACCCAGGGCTACGAGCAGTACTTC
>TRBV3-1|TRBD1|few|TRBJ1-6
CASSQDLFRDSYYPLHF
TGTGCCAGCAGCCAAGATCTATTCCGGGACAGTTATTATCCCCTCCACTTT
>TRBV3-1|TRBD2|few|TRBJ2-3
CASREGLAGVDTQYF
TGTGCCAGCAGGGAGGGACTAGCGGGAGTAGATACGCAGTATTTT
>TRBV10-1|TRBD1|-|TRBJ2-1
CASSESRTGGFAYNEQFF
TGCGCCAGCAGTGAGTCGCGGACAGGGGGTTTTGCGTACAATGAGCAGTTCTTC
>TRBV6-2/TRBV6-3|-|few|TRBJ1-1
CASIRTANTEAFF
TGTGCCAGCATCAGGACAGCCAACACTGAAGCTTTCTTT
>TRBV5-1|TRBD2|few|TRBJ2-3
CASSLTGLADHTDTQYF
TGCGCCAGCAGCTTGACGGGACTAGCGGACCACACAGATACGCAGTATTTT
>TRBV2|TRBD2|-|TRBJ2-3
CASRETSGSADTQYF
TGTGCCAGCAGAGAGACTAGCGGGAGTGCAGATACGCAGTATTTT
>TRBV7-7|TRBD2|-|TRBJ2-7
CASSFPGLAGLLGYEQYF
TGTGCCAGCAGCTTTCCGGGACTAGCGGGACTACTTGGGTACGAGCAGTACTTC
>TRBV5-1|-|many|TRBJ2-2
CASSLGLTNTGELFF
TGCGCCAGCAGCTTAGGTCTGACGAACACCGGGGAGCTGTTTTTT
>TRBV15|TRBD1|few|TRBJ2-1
CATSRESGQGEGEQFF
TGTGCCACCAGCAGAGAGTCCGGACAGGGGGAGGGTGAGCAGTTCTTC